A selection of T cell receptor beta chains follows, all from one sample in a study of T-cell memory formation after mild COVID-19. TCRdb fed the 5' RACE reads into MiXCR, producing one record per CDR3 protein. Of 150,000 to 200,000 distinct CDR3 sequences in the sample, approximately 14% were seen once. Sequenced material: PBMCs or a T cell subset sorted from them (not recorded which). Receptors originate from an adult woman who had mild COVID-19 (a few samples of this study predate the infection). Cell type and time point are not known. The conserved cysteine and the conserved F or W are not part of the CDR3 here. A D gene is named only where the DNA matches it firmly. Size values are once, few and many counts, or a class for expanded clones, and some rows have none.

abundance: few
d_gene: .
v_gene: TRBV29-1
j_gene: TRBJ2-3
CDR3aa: SVLGSGSSSTDTQY

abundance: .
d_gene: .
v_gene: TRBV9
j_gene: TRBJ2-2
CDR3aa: ASSVTGTSNTGELF

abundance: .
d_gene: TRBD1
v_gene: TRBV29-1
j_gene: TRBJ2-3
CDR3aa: SAGRGQGTPRTDTQY

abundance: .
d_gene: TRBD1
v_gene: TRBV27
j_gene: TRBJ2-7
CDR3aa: ASSTYRQGRWDEQY

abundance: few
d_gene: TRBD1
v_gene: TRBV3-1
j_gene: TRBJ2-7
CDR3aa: ASSQRTGSYEQY

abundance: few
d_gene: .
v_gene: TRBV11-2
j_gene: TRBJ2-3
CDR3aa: ASSLMTGRTDTQY

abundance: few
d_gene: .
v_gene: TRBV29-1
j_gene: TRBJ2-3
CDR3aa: SVGSNTGTDTQY

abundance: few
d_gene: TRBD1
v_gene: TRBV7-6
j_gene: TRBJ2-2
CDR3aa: ASSLEGQGAGELF

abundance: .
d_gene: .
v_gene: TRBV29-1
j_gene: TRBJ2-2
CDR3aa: SVEEGYGELF

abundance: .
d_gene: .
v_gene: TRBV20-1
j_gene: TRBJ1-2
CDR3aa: SASSHYGYT

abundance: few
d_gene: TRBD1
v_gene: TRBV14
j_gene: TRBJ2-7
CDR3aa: ASRGQAAYEQY

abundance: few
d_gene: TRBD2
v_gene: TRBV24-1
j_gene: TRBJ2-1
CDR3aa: ATSDQLPGLAREQF

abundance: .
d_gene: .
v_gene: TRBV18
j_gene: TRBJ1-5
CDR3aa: ASSPYSNQPQH

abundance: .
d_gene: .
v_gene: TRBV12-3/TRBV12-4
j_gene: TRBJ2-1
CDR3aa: ASSLLHPYNEQF

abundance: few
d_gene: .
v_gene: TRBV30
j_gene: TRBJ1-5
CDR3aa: AWSVPQRYQPQH

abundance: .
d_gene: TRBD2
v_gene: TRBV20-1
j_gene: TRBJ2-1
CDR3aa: SASPQTSVGYNEQF

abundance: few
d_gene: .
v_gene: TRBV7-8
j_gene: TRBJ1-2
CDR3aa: ASSFFAGVGGANYGYT

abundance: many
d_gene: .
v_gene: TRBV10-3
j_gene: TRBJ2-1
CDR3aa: AISESRMGQF

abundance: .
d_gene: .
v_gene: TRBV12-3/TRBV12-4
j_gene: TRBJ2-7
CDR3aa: ASSLASNYRGIYEQY

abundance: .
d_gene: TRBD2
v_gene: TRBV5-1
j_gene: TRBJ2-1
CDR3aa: ASSLAHRSPSGGYNEQF

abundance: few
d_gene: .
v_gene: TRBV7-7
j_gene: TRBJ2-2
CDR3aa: ASSLGLGQSSGELF

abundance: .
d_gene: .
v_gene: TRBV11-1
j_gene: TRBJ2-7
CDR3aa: ASSLGLAGPGGSPYEQY

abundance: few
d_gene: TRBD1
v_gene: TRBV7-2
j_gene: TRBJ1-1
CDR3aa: ASSLAQGARNTEAF

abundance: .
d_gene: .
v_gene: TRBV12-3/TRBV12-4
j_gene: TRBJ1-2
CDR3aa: ASSLNVEGYT

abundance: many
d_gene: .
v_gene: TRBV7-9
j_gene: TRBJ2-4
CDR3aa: ASSLDLRQGFAKNIQY

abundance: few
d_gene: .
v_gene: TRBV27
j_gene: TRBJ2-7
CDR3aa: ASSLSDRDLYEQY

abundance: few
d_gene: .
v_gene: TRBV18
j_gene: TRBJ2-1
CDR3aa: ASSPPSWVNEQF

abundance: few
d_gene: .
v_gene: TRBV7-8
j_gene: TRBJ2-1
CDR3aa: ASSQNGDPYNEQF

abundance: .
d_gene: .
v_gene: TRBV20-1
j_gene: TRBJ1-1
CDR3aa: SAYRRNTEAF

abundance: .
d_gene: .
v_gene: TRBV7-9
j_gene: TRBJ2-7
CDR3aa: ASSLGGGTGYEQY

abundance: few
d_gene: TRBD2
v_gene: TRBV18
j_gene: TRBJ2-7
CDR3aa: ASSPGLAGRGGYEQY

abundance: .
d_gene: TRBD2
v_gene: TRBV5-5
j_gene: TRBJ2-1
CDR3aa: ASSWTSNASYNEQF

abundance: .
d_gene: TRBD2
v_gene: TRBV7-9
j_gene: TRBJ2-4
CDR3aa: ASSFSTALTSGRVGFKNIQY

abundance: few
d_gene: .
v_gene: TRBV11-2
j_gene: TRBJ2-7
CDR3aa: ASSPPNRAYEQY

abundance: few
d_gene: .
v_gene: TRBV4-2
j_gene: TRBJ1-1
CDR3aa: ASSQEREQKAF

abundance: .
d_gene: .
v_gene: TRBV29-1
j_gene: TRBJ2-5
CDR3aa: SGGLDPQQTQY

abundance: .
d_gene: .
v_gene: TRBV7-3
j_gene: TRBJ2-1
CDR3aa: ASSLRDGYNEQF

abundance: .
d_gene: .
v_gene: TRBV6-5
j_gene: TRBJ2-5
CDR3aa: ASSYSGVVRETQY

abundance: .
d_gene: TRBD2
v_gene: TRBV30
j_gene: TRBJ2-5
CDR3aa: AWRGDGTSGQETQY

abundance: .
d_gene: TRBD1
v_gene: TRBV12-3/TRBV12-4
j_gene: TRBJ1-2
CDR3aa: ASSPDSTGST

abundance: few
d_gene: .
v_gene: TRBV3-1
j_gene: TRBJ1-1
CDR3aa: ASSQFYEAF

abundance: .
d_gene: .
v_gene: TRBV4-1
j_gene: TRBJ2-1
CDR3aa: ASSQERMSSYNEQF

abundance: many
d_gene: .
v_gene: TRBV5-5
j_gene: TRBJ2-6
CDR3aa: ASSLEGELSSGANVLT

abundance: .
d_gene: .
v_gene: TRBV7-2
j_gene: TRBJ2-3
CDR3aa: ASSQRQAPY

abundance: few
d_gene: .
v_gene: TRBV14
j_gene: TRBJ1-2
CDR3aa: ASSQEVRGRYGYT

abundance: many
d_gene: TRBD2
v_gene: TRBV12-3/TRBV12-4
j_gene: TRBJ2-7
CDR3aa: ASSLDGGRPYEQY

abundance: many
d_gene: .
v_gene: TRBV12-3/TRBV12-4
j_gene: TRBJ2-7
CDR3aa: ASSLSSTYEQY

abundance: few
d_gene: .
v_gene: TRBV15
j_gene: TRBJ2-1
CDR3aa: ATSRDLEGSYNEQF

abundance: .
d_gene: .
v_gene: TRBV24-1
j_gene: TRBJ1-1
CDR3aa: ATTDSQNTEAF

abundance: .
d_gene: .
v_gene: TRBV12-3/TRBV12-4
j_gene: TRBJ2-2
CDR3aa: ASSPSRGPGELF

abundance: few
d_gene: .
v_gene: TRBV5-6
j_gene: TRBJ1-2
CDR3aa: ASSFPGDYGYT

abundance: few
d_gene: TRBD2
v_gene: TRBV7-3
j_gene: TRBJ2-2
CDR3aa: ASSQGGLAGVRTGELF

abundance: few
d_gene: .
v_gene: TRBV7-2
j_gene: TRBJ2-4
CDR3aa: ASSLEAAGTENIQY